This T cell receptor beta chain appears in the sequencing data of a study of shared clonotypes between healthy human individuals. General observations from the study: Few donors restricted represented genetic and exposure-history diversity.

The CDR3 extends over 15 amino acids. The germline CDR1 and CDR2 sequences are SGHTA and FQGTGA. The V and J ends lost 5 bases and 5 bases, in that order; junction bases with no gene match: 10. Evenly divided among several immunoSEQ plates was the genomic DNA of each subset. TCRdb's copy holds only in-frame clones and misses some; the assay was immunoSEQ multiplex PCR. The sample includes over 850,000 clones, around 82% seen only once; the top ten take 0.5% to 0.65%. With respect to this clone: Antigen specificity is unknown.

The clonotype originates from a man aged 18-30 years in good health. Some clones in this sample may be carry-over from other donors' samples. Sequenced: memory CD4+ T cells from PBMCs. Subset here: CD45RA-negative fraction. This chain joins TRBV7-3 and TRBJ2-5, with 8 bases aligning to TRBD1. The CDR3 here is CASSATSGGWETQYF. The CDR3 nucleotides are TGTGCCAGCAGCGCAACCTCAGGGGGCTGGGAGACCCAGTACTTC.